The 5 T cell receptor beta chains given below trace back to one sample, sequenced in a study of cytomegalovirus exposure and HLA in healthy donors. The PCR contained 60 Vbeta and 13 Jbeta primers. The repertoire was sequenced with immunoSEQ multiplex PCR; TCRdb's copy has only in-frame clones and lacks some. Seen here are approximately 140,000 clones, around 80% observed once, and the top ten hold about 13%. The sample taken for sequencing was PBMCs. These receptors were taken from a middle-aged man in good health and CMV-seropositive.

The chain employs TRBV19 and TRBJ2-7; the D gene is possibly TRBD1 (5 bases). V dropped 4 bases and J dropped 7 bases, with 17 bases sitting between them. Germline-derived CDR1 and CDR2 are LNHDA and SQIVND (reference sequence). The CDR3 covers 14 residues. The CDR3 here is CASSNTGGPGEQYF. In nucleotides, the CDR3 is TGTGCCAGTAGTAACACAGGTGGCCCAGGGGAGCAGTACTTC.

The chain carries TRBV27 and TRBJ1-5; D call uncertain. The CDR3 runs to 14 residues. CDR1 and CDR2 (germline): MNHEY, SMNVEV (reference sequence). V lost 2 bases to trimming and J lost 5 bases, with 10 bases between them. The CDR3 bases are TGTGCCAGCAGTTTAAGAGGTTACGATCAGCCCCAGCATTTT. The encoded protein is CASSLRGYDQPQHF.

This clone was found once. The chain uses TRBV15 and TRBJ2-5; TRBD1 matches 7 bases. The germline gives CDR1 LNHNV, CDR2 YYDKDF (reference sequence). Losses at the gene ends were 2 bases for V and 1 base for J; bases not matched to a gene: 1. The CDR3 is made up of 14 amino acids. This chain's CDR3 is CATSRQGVQETQYF. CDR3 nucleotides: TGTGCCACCAGCAGACAGGGGGTCCAAGAGACCCAGTACTTC. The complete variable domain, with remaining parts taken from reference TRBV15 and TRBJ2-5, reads DAMVIQNPRYQVTQFGKPVTLSCSQTLNHNVMYWYQQKSSQAPKLLFHYYDKDFNNEADTPDNFQSRRPNTSFCFLDIRSPGLGDTAMYLCATSRQGVQETQYFGPGTRLLVL.

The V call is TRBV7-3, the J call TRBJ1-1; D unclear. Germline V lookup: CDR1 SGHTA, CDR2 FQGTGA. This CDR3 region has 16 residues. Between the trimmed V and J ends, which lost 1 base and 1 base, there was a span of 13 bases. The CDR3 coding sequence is TGTGCCAGCAGCTTAAATTCAGGAGGCACGAACACTGAAGCTTTCTTT. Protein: CASSLNSGGTNTEAFF.

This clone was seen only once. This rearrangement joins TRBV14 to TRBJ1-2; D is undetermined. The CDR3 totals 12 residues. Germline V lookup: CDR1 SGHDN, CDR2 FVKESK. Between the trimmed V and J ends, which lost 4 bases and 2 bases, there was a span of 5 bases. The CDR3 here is CASSPRNYGYTF. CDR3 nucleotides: TGTGCCAGCAGCCCACGGAACTATGGCTACACCTTC. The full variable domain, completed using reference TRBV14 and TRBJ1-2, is EAGVTQFPSHSVIEKGQTVTLRCDPISGHDNLYWYRRVMGKEIKFLLHFVKESKQDESGMPNNRFLAERTGGTYSTLKVQPAELEDSGVYFCASSPRNYGYTFGSGTRLTVV.